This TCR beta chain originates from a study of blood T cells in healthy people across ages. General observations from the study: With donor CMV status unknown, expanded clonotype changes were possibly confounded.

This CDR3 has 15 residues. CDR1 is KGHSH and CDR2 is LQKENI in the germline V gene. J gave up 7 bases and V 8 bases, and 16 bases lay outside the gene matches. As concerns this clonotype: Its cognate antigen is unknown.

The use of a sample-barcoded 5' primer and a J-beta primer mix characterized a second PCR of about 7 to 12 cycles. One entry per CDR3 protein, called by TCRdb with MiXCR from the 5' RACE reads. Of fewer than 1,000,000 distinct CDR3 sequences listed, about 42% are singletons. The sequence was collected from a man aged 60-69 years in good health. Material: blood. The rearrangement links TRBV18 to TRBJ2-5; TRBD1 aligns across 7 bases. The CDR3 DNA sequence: TGTGCCAGCACCTTAGGACAGGCTGGTATGGGGACCCAGTACTTC. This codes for CASTLGQAGMGTQYF.